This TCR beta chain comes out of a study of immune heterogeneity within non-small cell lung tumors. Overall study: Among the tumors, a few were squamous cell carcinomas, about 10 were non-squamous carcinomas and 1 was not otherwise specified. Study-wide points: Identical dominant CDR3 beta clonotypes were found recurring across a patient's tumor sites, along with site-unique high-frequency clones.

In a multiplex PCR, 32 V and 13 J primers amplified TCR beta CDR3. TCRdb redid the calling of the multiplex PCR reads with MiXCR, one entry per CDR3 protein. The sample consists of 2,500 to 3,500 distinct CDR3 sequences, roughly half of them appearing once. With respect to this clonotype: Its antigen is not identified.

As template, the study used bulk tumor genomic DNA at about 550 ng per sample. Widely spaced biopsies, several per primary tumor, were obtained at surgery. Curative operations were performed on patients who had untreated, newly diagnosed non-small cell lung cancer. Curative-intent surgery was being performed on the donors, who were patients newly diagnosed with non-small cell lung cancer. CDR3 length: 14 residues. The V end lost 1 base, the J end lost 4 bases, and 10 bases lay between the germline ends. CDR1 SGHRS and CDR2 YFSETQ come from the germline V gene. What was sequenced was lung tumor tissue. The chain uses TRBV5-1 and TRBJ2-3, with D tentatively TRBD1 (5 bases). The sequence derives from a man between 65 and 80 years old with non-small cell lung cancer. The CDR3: CASSLTQEADTQYF. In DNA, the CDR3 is TGCGCCAGCAGCTTGACACAGGAAGCAGATACGCAGTATTTT.